This TCR beta chain originates from a study of blood T cell repertoires in COVID-19. There are 10 residues in the CDR3. Trimming removed 9 bases from V and 8 bases from J, with 9 bases in between. The germline CDR1 and CDR2 sequences are SNHLY and FYNNEI. In the authors' workflow: Estimated nucleated cell counts came from reference gene primer amplification. Produced via immunoSEQ multiplex PCR; TCRdb's table is partial and in-frame only. V and J calls and clone size are copied from that table; D and trimming were computed from the DNA. Among about 80,000 clones listed, 84% were seen once. The specimen sequenced was peripheral blood. This clonotype was obtained from a man aged 50 to 59 with acute or convalescent COVID-19. This rearrangement joins TRBV2 to TRBJ2-3, with D unresolved. For the CDR3, the DNA is TGTGCCAGAGAGCATGGTACGCAGTATTTT. Residues: CAREHGTQYF.